This note documents a single T cell receptor (beta chain) sequence. The data are from a study of blood T cell repertoires in COVID-19. The method was immunoSEQ multiplex PCR; TCRdb's version includes in-frame clones alone and lacks a portion of them. The data show around 80,000 clones, with approximately 78% seen just once and around 5% held by the top ten. Germline values: CDR1 GTSNPN, CDR2 SVGIG (reference sequence). The CDR3 runs to 14 residues. Trimming shortened V by 6 bases and J by 1 base, and 12 bases separated the two germline ends. The sequence was obtained from a woman older than 75 with active or convalescent COVID-19. V usage is TRBV30 and J usage is TRBJ2-2, with a possible D match to TRBD1 (6 bases). Sequencing used peripheral blood. The CDR3 protein is CACSKTGNTGELFF. The CDR3 region has the DNA TGTGCCTGCTCGAAGACAGGGAACACCGGGGAGCTGTTTTTT.